The 14 T cell receptor beta chains below were found in one sample sequenced in a study of CD4+ T cells in melanoma. Profiled with immunoSEQ multiplex PCR; TCRdb holds only in-frame clones, not every one. The sample has around 110,000 clones; roughly 90% are singletons. Sequenced sample: peripheral blood. These receptors originate from a human donor with melanoma.

In this sample, this clone is medium-sized. The same CDR3 arises from other DNA sequences in this sample as well. The chain employs TRBV9 and TRBJ2-7, with D perhaps TRBD1 (7 bases). CDR3 length equals 13 residues. The V end lost 0 bases, the J end lost 6 bases, and 10 bases lay between the germline ends. Germline CDR1 is SGDLS and CDR2 is YYNGEE. CDR3 sequence reads: CASSVGQGGEQYF. CDR3 in DNA: TGTGCCAGCAGCGTAGGACAGGGAGGCGAGCAGTACTTC.

This clone was counted once. The chain links TRBV2 to TRBJ2-7; TRBD2 matches at 9 bases. The V segment lost 2 bases and the J segment 4 bases; nucleotides outside the gene matches: 6. Per germline, CDR1 SNHLY and CDR2 FYNNEI. There are 15 residues in the CDR3. The CDR3 reads CASSELSGGLYEQYF. The DNA for the CDR3 is TGTGCCAGCAGTGAACTAAGCGGGGGGCTTTACGAGCAGTACTTC. Together with reference TRBV2 and TRBJ2-7, the CDR3 gives the full variable domain: EPEVTQTPSHQVTQMGQEVILRCVPISNHLYFYWYRQILGQKVEFLVSFYNNEISEKSEIFDDQFSVERPDGSNFTLKIRSTKLEDSAMYFCASSELSGGLYEQYFGPGTRLTVT.

This chain's CDR3 is CASTKYSGDYGYTF. CDR3 bases: TGTGCCAGCACAAAATACTCCGGGGACTATGGCTACACCTTC. The chain joins TRBV18 to TRBJ1-2; D gene ambiguous. The CDR3 sequence is 14 residues long. The germline V gene encodes CDR1 KGHSH and CDR2 LQKENI. The ends were cut back, 8 bases at V and 3 bases at J, with 16 bases in the middle. The whole variable domain, filled in from reference TRBV18 and TRBJ1-2, reads NAGVMQNPRHLVRRRGQEARLRCSPMKGHSHVYWYRQLPEEGLKFMVYLQKENIIDESGMPKERFSAEFPKEGPSILRIQQVVRGDSAAYFCASTKYSGDYGYTFGSGTRLTVV.

The chain combines TRBV27 with TRBJ2-7, with D tentatively TRBD1 or TRBD2 (5 bases each). This CDR3 contains 14 residues. Per germline, CDR1 MNHEY and CDR2 SMNVEV (reference sequence). The ends were cut back, 5 bases at V and 3 bases at J, with 14 bases in the middle. The CDR3 DNA reads as TGTGCCAGCAGTCTCGAGGGGCCCGTCTACGAGCAGTACTTC. Residues: CASSLEGPVYEQYF.

The rearrangement joins TRBV19 to TRBJ2-7; D may be TRBD2 (6 bases). The CDR3 loop spans 16 amino acids. V shed 4 bases and J shed 0 bases, with 16 bases lying between them. Germline CDR1 reads LNHDA; CDR2 reads SQIVND (reference sequence). The CDR3 loop is CASSTGLPTRSYEQYF. In DNA form, the CDR3 reads TGTGCCAGTAGTACGGGACTCCCGACCCGCTCCTACGAGCAGTACTTC.

The rearrangement joins TRBV28 to TRBJ2-7; TRBD1 aligns across 7 bases. With V trimmed by 3 bases and J by 4 bases, 9 bases remained unmatched. CDR3 length: 15 amino acids. Germline CDR1 reads MDHEN; CDR2 reads SYDVKM. CDR3 region: CASSLGDSPLYEQYF. For the CDR3, the DNA is TGTGCCAGCAGTTTGGGGGACAGTCCGCTATACGAGCAGTACTTC.

The chain combines TRBV4-3 with TRBJ1-1; D is undetermined. V lost 0 bases to trimming and J lost 4 bases, with 9 bases between them. This CDR3 region has 14 residues. In germline, CDR1 is LGHNA, CDR2 YSLEER. In DNA, the CDR3 is TGCGCCAGCAGCCAAGATGTGATCGTCACTGAAGCTTTCTTT. Protein sequence: CASSQDVIVTEAFF.

J is TRBJ1-1 and V is TRBV27; 8 bases are shared with TRBD1. From germline, CDR1 is MNHEY and CDR2 SMNVEV (reference sequence). V shed 4 bases, J shed 1 base, and the junction held 14 bases outside the gene matches. This CDR3 has 18 residues. CDR3 amino acids: CASSSLGTGPVGNTEAFF. The CDR3 bases are TGTGCCAGCAGTTCCCTCGGGACAGGTCCGGTGGGGAACACTGAAGCTTTCTTT.

V usage is TRBV20-1 and J usage is TRBJ2-7; D is unresolved. Germline assignment: CDR1 DFQATT and CDR2 SNEGSKA (reference sequence). The CDR3 covers 11 residues. Trimming left V 3 bases short and J 4 bases short, with 7 bases between. CDR3 DNA: TGCAGTGCTAGTCAAGGGTACGAGCAGTACTTC. This translates into CSASQGYEQYF.

The chain joins TRBV7-9 to TRBJ1-5, with 10 bases lining up with TRBD1. The CDR3 length is 14 residues. V was pared by 3 bases and J by 6 bases, with 2 bases of the junction left unmatched. Germline-derived CDR1 and CDR2 are SEHNR and FQNEAQ (reference sequence). This CDR3 reads CASSLGQGIQPQHF. For the CDR3, the DNA is TGTGCCAGCAGCTTGGGACAGGGGATTCAGCCCCAGCATTTT.

V gene TRBV7-3 combines with J gene TRBJ2-3; the D gene is possibly TRBD2 (5 bases). The CDR3 length is 17 residues. The germline CDR1 and CDR2 sequences are SGHTA and FQGTGA. V lost 1 base and J 2 bases, leaving 16 bases between the germline ends. This CDR3 is CASSLNERAAYTDTQYF. CDR3 nucleotide sequence: TGTGCCAGCAGCTTAAACGAGCGAGCGGCCTACACAGATACGCAGTATTTT.

This clone was detected once. This rearrangement joins TRBV21-1 to TRBJ2-3; the listed D gene, TRBD2, was not tested against the DNA. TRBV21-1 is a listed pseudogene. The CDR3 has 14 amino acids. The CDR3 here is CASSFGSCTDTQYF. The CDR3 bases are TGTGCCAGCAGCTTCGGGTCCTGCACAGATACGCAGTATTTT.

J is TRBJ2-7 and V is TRBV18; 11 bases are shared with TRBD2. Trimming at V came to 3 bases and at J to 3 bases, leaving 4 bases not matched to a gene. This CDR3 spans 15 amino acids. In germline, CDR1 is KGHSH, CDR2 LQKENI. CDR3 protein: CASSPRLAGLYEQYF. The CDR3 DNA reads TGTGCCAGCTCACCGAGACTAGCGGGACTCTACGAGCAGTACTTC.

The genes are TRBV5-1 and TRBJ1-2; 8 bases match TRBD1. V lost 3 bases, J lost 7 bases, and 5 bases stayed unmatched. This CDR3 comprises 13 residues. Germline values: CDR1 SGHRS, CDR2 YFSETQ. DNA for the CDR3: TGCGCCAGCAGCTGGGAAACAGGGGGTGGCTACACCTTC. Its translation: CASSWETGGGYTF.